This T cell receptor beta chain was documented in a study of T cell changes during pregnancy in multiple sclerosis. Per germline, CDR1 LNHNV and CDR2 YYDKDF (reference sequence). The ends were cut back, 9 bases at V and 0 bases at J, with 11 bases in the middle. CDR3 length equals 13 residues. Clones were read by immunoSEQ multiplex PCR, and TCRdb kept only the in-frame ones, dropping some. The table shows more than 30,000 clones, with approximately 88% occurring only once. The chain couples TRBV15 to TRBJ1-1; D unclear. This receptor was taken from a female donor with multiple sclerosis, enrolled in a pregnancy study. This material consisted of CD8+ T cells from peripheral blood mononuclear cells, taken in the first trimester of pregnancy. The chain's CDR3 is CATGGLLNTEAFF. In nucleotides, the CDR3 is TGTGCCACAGGTGGGCTTTTGAACACTGAAGCTTTCTTT.